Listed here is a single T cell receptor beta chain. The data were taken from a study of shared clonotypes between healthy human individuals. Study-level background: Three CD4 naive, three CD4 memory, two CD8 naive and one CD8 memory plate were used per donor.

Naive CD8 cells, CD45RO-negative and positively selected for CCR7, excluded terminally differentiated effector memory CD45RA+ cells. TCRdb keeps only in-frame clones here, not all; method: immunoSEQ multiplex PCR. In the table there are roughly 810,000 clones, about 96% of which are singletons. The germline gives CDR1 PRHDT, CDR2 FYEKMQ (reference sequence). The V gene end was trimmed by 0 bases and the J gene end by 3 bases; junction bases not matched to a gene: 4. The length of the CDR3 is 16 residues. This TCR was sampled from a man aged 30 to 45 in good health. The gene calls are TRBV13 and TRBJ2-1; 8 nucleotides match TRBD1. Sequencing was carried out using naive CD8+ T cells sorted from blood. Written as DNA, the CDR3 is TGTGCCAGCAGCTTAGGGACAGGGGTCCACTACAATGAGCAGTTCTTC. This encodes CASSLGTGVHYNEQFF.